These 18 T cell receptor beta chains were all obtained from the same sample, sequenced in a study of T cells in Graves' hyperthyroidism and ophthalmopathy. Amplification of TCR beta CDR3 regions used RNA as the template. HTBI primers were employed in a first-round RT-PCR of the TCR CDR3. TCRdb re-analysed the multiplex PCR reads in MiXCR, keeping a single row per CDR3 protein. The data show nearly 750,000 distinct CDR3 sequences, with 30% to 40% seen just once and about a third held by the top ten. The sample was blood. All receptors come from a woman aged 40 to 55 with Graves' hyperthyroidism.

Points on this clonotype: Since the CDR3 does not end with the conserved phenylalanine or tryptophan, this likely comes from a read error. The limits of the CDR3 on the DNA are not certain, so only TCRdb's listed CDR3 is given. The chain links TRBV2 to TRBJ1-2. The CDR3 is made up of 12 amino acids, end residues included. Germline CDR1 and CDR2: SNHLY and FYNNEI. This chain's CDR3 is CASSGGLAGGGP.

The rearrangement joins TRBV6-5 to TRBJ1-2; maybe TRBD1 (5 bases). The CDR3 runs 12 residues. Trimming removed 10 bases at V and 8 bases at J, with 17 bases between. The germline CDR1 and CDR2 sequences are MNHEY and SVGAGI. CDR3 region: CATKPGWGGYTF. The CDR3 DNA follows: TGTGCCACCAAACCGGGGTGGGGCGGCTACACCTTC.

The chain combines TRBV6-5 with TRBJ1-1, with no clear D. Germline loops: CDR1 MNHEY, CDR2 SVGAGI. The germline V and J ends were trimmed by 6 bases and 0 bases, with 8 bases remaining between them. The CDR3 totals 13 residues. The CDR3 DNA reads TGTGCCAGCAGGGGATACATGAACACTGAAGCTTTCTTT. This encodes CASRGYMNTEAFF.

This clonotype has at least ten counts. This chain joins TRBV20-1 and TRBJ2-7; 9 positions match TRBD2. CDR1 and CDR2 from the germline V gene are DFQATT and SNEGSKA (reference sequence). Trimming cost V 2 bases and J 4 bases; bases outside gene matches: 6. This CDR3 comprises 14 residues. Here the CDR3 reads CSARIGTSKYEQYF. The CDR3 DNA reads as TGCAGTGCTAGAATTGGGACTAGCAAGTACGAGCAGTACTTC.

The chain carries TRBV7-2 and TRBJ1-2, with 9 bases lining up with TRBD1. The junction had 8 bases not matched to a gene; V was cut back by 4 bases and J by 5 bases. The CDR3 totals 15 residues. From germline, CDR1 is SGHTA and CDR2 FQGNSA. Written as DNA, the CDR3 is TGTGCCAGCAGCTCACTCCGGACAGGGGATTATGGCTACACCTTC. As protein: CASSSLRTGDYGYTF.

This clonotype occurred many times. The chain joins TRBV9 to TRBJ2-7, with D perhaps assigned TRBD1 or TRBD2 (5 bases each). The germline V and J ends were trimmed by 3 bases and 0 bases, with 16 bases remaining between them. The CDR3 loop spans 16 amino acids. The germline V gene encodes CDR1 SGDLS and CDR2 YYNGEE. DNA of the CDR3: TGTGCCAGCAGCGGAGGACTCGGGGCAAACTCCTACGAGCAGTACTTC. It is translated as CASSGGLGANSYEQYF.

In this sample, this clonotype turned up many times. The J gene is TRBJ2-5, the V gene TRBV7-2, with a tentative D call TRBD2 (5 bases). The V end lost 1 base, the J end lost 5 bases, and 14 bases lay between the germline ends. The germline gives CDR1 SGHTA, CDR2 FQGNSA. The CDR3 covers 15 residues. CDR3 in amino acids: CASSLGLAGWETQYF. As DNA, the CDR3 is TGTGCCAGCAGCTTAGGTCTAGCTGGGTGGGAGACCCAGTACTTC.

Points on this clonotype: No DNA is shown, since the ends of the CDR3 on it are uncertain; the CDR3 is the one TCRdb lists. The rearrangement uses TRBV11-1 and TRBJ2-7; TRBD2, the D gene given by the table, was not confirmed from the DNA. The CDR3 is 22 residues long, counting both termini. Per the germline V gene, CDR1 is SGHAT and CDR2 is FQDESV (reference sequence). CDR3 sequence: CASSFYICSAIQRADGTYEQYF.

A note on this clonotype: One base away lies a much larger clone, so this may be a sequencing read error. The CDR3 does not close with the conserved phenylalanine or tryptophan, likely indicating a read error. The gene calls are TRBV20-1 and TRBJ1-4, with D tentatively TRBD1 (6 bases). The V gene's germline CDR1 is DFQATT and CDR2 SNEGSKA (reference sequence). The CDR3 contains 14 residues. V was cut by 5 bases and J by 3 bases, with 13 bases left in between. The CDR3 sequence: CSALAQGSNEKLFL. The CDR3 DNA is TGCAGTGCTCTAGCACAGGGTTCTAATGAAAAACTGTTTCTT.

J is TRBJ2-7 and V is TRBV25-1; D is possibly TRBD1 (6 bases). Between the trimmed V and J ends, which lost 8 bases and 2 bases, there was a span of 19 bases. CDR3 length: 15 amino acids. Germline-derived CDR1 and CDR2 are MGHDK and SYGVNS. Written as DNA, the CDR3 is TGTGCCAGCTCACCAATGCAGGGGACAACCTACGAGCAGTACTTC. Translating it yields CASSPMQGTTYEQYF.

Regarding this clonotype: This likely comes from a read error, as the CDR3 has no conserved phenylalanine or tryptophan at its end. No DNA is shown, since the ends of the CDR3 on it are uncertain; the CDR3 is the one TCRdb lists. This chain connects TRBV10-3 to TRBJ1-1. Per the germline V gene, CDR1 is ENHRY and CDR2 is SYGVKD. Termini included, the CDR3 measures 8 amino acids. This CDR3 is CAISEASP.

This clonotype was seen only a few times. The rearrangement joins TRBV6-1 to TRBJ1-1; D may be TRBD1 (6 bases). The CDR3 has 11 amino acids. Germline lookup yields CDR1 MNHNS and CDR2 SASEGT. This CDR3 reads CAIKRGTEAFF. The CDR3 nucleotides are TGTGCTATTAAGAGGGGGACTGAAGCTTTCTTT.

The V call is TRBV12-3 or TRBV12-4, the J call TRBJ2-2; D is possibly TRBD2 (6 bases). Trimming stripped 1 base from V and 7 bases from J, with 13 bases between. This CDR3 region has 15 residues. CDR3 DNA: TGTGCCAGCAGTTTAGAGGTTGCGGGGTTCGGGGAGCTGTTTTTT. Residues: CASSLEVAGFGELFF.

This chain links TRBV2 with TRBJ2-2; 7 positions match TRBD1. Germline V gene sequence: CDR1 SNHLY, CDR2 FYNNEI. Trimming cost V 1 base and J 4 bases; bases outside gene matches: 9. This CDR3 region has 17 residues. CDR3 nucleotides: TGTGCCAGCAGTGAAGTGGGTTGGGACAGAATCACCGGGGAGCTGTTTTTT. Protein product: CASSEVGWDRITGELFF.

The genes are TRBV12-3 or TRBV12-4 and TRBJ1-2; TRBD1 aligns across 7 bases. V lost 5 bases, J lost 3 bases, and 9 bases stayed unmatched. The CDR3 is 15 residues long. Here the CDR3 reads CASSPSPGTDYGYTF. CDR3 DNA: TGTGCCAGCAGTCCCTCCCCCGGGACAGACTATGGCTACACCTTC.

The V call is TRBV20-1, the J call TRBJ2-2, with 9 bases lining up with TRBD2. CDR1 and CDR2 (germline): DFQATT, SNEGSKA (reference sequence). The CDR3 is 16 residues long. Losses at the gene ends were 3 bases for V and 6 bases for J; bases not matched to a gene: 11. CDR3 DNA sequence: TGCAGTGCTAGGCCCGGATCTGCGGGAGGGCCCGGGGAGCTGTTTTTT. It codes for CSARPGSAGGPGELFF.

In this sample, this clonotype turned up many times. The chain is built from TRBV20-1 and TRBJ1-1; D is ambiguous. This CDR3 contains 11 residues. CDR1 DFQATT and CDR2 SNEGSKA come from the germline V gene (reference sequence). Trimming took off 0 bases at V and 8 bases at J, with 7 bases between the two ends. Here the CDR3 reads CSARDQIEAFF. DNA for the CDR3: TGCAGTGCTAGAGATCAGATAGAAGCTTTCTTT.

This clonotype was seen at least ten times. The V gene is TRBV19, the J gene TRBJ1-1, with no clear D. Trimming took off 8 bases at V and 3 bases at J, with 4 bases between the two ends. This CDR3 is built from 10 residues. From germline, CDR1 is LNHDA and CDR2 SQIVND (reference sequence). CDR3: CASGYTEAFF. The CDR3, as DNA: TGTGCCAGTGGGTACACTGAAGCTTTCTTT.